A selection of T cell receptor beta chains follows, all from one sample in a study of T cells in Graves' hyperthyroidism and ophthalmopathy. TCRdb independently ran MiXCR on the multiplex PCR reads; one entry per CDR3 protein. The top ten clones hold around 7.7% of a sample with 700,000 or so distinct CDR3 sequences, 16% of them seen once. Material for sequencing was blood. All receptors come from a man aged 18 to 29 with Graves' hyperthyroidism. CDR3s include the opening cysteine and the closing phenylalanine or tryptophan. Fields, in order: V gene, J gene, D gene, clone size, CDR3 DNA, CDR3 protein. The D gene is left open where the match is weak. Rows give clone size only sometimes, using once, few, many, or a class for an expanded clone.

V: TRBV6-1
J: TRBJ2-3
D: TRBD2
size: many
DNA: TGTGCCAGCAGTTCTGGCTTCCTAGCGGGGGCAACAGATACGCAGTATTTT
CDR3: CASSSGFLAGATDTQYF

V: TRBV3-1
J: TRBJ2-5
D: TRBD2
size: few
DNA: TGTGCCAGCAGCCAAGTAAATAGCGGGAGTTACGAGACCCAGTACTTC
CDR3: CASSQVNSGSYETQYF

V: TRBV11-2
J: TRBJ2-7
D: TRBD2
size: few
DNA: TGTGCCAGCAGCTTAGATGGGACTAGCGGGACCTACGAGCAGTACTTC
CDR3: CASSLDGTSGTYEQYF

V: TRBV6-1
J: TRBJ1-2
D: -
size: many
DNA: TGTGCCAGCACCTCTTCTCAGGACGCCTATGGCTACACCTTC
CDR3: CASTSSQDAYGYTF

V: TRBV3-1
J: TRBJ1-6
D: -
size: few
DNA: TGTGCCAGCAGCCAAGTTGCCAGCAATTCACCCCTCCACTTT
CDR3: CASSQVASNSPLHF

V: TRBV6-1
J: TRBJ2-5
D: TRBD1
size: many
DNA: TGTGCCAGCAGTGGCCCGGGACAGGGGTCGGAGACCCAGTACTTC
CDR3: CASSGPGQGSETQYF

V: TRBV18
J: TRBJ2-3
D: TRBD1
size: many
DNA: TGTGCCAGCTCACCACCGCCGGACAGGGGGACAGATACGCAGTATTTT
CDR3: CASSPPPDRGTDTQYF

V: TRBV6-1
J: TRBJ2-7
D: TRBD1
size: -
DNA: TGTGCCAGCACGGTCCGTGGACAGGGGTTTTACGAGCAGTACTTC
CDR3: CASTVRGQGFYEQYF

V: TRBV20-1
J: TRBJ2-7
D: -
size: many
DNA: TGCAGTGCTAGAGAGTGGGGAAACGAGCAGTACTTC
CDR3: CSAREWGNEQYF

V: TRBV11-3
J: TRBJ1-1
D: -
size: many
DNA: TGTGCCAGCAGCTCACTGGAGAACACTGAAGCTTTCTTT
CDR3: CASSSLENTEAFF

V: TRBV9
J: TRBJ2-1
D: -
size: many
DNA: TGTGCCAGCAGCGTAGGGGGATCCGGTGGGGTATACAATGAGCAGTTCTTC
CDR3: CASSVGGSGGVYNEQFF